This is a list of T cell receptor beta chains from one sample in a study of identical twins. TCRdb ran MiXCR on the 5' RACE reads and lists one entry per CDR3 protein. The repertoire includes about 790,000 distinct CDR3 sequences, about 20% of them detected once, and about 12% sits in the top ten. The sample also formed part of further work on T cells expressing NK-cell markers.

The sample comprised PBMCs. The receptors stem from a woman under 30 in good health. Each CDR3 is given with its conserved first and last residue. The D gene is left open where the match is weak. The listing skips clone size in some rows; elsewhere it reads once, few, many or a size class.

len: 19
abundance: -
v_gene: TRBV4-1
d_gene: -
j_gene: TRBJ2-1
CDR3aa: CASSQAILRRDTGANEQFF

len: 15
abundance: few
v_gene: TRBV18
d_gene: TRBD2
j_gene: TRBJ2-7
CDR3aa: CASSPEAGTSGEQYF

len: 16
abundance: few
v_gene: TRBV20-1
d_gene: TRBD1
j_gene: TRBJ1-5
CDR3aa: CSARVATGGSSQPQHF

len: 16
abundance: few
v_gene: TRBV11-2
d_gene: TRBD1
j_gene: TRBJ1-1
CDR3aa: CASSLTGLVANTEAFF

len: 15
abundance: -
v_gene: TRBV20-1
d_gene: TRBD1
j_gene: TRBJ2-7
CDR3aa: CSARDSNRGFDEQYF

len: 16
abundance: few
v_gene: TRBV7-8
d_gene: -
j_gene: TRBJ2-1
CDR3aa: CASSPWRVGSYNEQFF

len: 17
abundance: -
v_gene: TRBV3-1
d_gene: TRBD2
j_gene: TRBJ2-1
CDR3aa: CASSQDLTSGAYNEQFF

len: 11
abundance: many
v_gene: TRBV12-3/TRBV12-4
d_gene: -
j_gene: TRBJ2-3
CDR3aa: CATRRGITQYF

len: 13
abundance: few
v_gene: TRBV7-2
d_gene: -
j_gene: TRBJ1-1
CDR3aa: CASSITGRAEAFF

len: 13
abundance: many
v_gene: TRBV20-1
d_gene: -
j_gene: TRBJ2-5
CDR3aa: CSARRTVQETQYF

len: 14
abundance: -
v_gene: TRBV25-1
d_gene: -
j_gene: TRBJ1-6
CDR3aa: CASSESGGLAPLHF

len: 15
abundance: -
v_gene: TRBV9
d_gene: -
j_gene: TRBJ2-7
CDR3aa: CASSEGEGGSYEQYF

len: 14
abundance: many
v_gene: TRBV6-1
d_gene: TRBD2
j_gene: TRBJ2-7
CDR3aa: CASSTGLKIYEQYF

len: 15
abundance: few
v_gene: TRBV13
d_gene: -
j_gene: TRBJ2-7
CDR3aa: CASSLQGLGAYEQYF

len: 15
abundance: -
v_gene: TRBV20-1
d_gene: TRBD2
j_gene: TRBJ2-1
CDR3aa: CSATTSGGIYNEQFF

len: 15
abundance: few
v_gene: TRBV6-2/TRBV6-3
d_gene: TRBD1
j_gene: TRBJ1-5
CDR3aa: CASSPLDRGYQPQHF

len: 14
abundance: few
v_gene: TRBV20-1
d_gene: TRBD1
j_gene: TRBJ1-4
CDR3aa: CSARGDRGIEKLFF